A single sample is the source of the 11 T cell receptor beta chains below, sequenced in a study of blood T cell repertoires in COVID-19. Generated by immunoSEQ multiplex PCR, the TCRdb table keeps only in-frame clones and is missing some. Here the sample spans around 300,000 clones, roughly 86% being singletons. Source material: PBMCs or T cells enriched from blood (not recorded which). All receptors derive from a woman under 40 who had recovered from COVID-19.

V usage is TRBV6-1 and J usage is TRBJ2-7; D is perhaps TRBD2 (5 bases). There are 13 residues in the CDR3. Germline lookup yields CDR1 MNHNS and CDR2 SASEGT. The V end was cut by 4 bases, the J end by 3 bases, with 10 bases between. CDR3 DNA: TGTGCCAGCAGTGGGGTGGCGGGCTACGAGCAGTACTTC. As protein: CASSGVAGYEQYF.

The V call is TRBV6-5, the J call TRBJ1-1; the D gene is possibly TRBD1 (6 bases). This CDR3 has 15 residues. The V and J ends lost 8 bases and 0 bases respectively, with 16 bases between them. Germline lookup yields CDR1 MNHEY and CDR2 SVGAGI. CDR3 region: CASLPGGAMNTEAFF. The CDR3 DNA reads TGTGCCAGCCTTCCCGGGGGGGCAATGAACACTGAAGCTTTCTTT.

This chain links TRBV29-1 with TRBJ2-1, with 7 bases matching TRBD2. V shed 4 bases and J 0 bases; nucleotides not matched to a gene: 3. The germline CDR1 and CDR2 sequences are SQVTM and ANQGSEA. This CDR3 is built from 14 residues. The chain's CDR3 is CSVAGTNSYNEQFF. In nucleotides, the CDR3 is TGCAGCGTTGCTGGGACTAACTCCTACAATGAGCAGTTCTTC.

In DNA, the CDR3 is TGTGCCTGGAGTAAAACAGCGGAACAGGGTGGAAACACCATATATTTT. Translation: CAWSKTAEQGGNTIYF. The V call is TRBV30, the J call TRBJ1-3, with D possibly being TRBD1 (6 bases). V lost 2 bases and J 3 bases, leaving 17 bases between the germline ends. The length of the CDR3 is 16 residues. From germline, CDR1 is GTSNPN and CDR2 SVGIG (reference sequence).

This chain joins TRBV4-2 and TRBJ2-7; no definite D call. The V gene's germline CDR1 is LGHNA and CDR2 YNFKEQ. V was shortened by 0 bases and J by 2 bases, with 11 bases between the two germline ends. The CDR3 covers 15 residues. Written as DNA, the CDR3 is TGTGCCAGCAGCCAAGATAACCGGAGAACCTACGAGCAGTACTTC. Translated, it gives CASSQDNRRTYEQYF.

V usage is TRBV18 and J usage is TRBJ2-2; possibly TRBD1 for D (6 bases). The CDR3 has 17 residues. Trimming removed 3 bases from V and 0 bases from J, with 14 bases in between. Germline CDR1 and CDR2: KGHSH and LQKENI. The CDR3 DNA reads as TGTGCCAGCTCACCGACACAGGGAGTAGCGAACACCGGGGAGCTGTTTTTT. Amino acids: CASSPTQGVANTGELFF.

The chain links TRBV6-4 to TRBJ1-2; TRBD1 agrees at 7 bases. After removal of 5 bases from V and 4 bases from J, the junction contained 10 bases not matched to a gene. CDR1 and CDR2 from the germline V gene are MRHNA and SNTAGT. The CDR3 is 15 amino acids. DNA for the CDR3: TGTGCCAGCAGTCAAACAGGGGCGGGGAGCTATGGCTACACCTTC. Protein: CASSQTGAGSYGYTF.

The chain uses TRBV2 and TRBJ2-3; D uncertain. The V gene lost 8 bases and the J gene lost 0 bases, with 12 bases spanning the gap. CDR1 is SNHLY and CDR2 is FYNNEI in the germline V gene. The CDR3 totals 14 residues. The CDR3 DNA reads TGTGCCAGCCCCCCAGCGTATAGCACAGATACGCAGTATTTT. It yields the protein CASPPAYSTDTQYF.

As for this clone: The identical CDR3 is also encoded by other nucleotide sequences in the sample. The chain uses TRBV4-1 and TRBJ1-2; D ambiguous. V lost 0 bases to trimming and J lost 4 bases, with 3 bases between them. The CDR3 has 12 residues. Germline V gene sequence: CDR1 MGHRA, CDR2 YSYEKL. The CDR3 DNA follows: TGCGCCAGCAGCCAAGATAGCTATGGCTACACCTTC. Protein: CASSQDSYGYTF.

This chain uses TRBV4-1 with TRBJ2-5; D may be TRBD1 (6 bases). The CDR3 loop spans 14 amino acids. V lost 0 bases and J 4 bases, leaving 9 bases between the germline ends. Germline values: CDR1 MGHRA, CDR2 YSYEKL. In DNA form, the CDR3 reads TGCGCCAGCAGCCAAGATAGCAGGGGAGAGACCCAGTACTTC. This encodes CASSQDSRGETQYF.

The V gene is TRBV2, the J gene TRBJ1-5; weak D call: TRBD1 (6 bases). The CDR3 loop spans 14 amino acids. The V end was cut by 6 bases, the J end by 3 bases, with 12 bases between. The germline gives CDR1 SNHLY, CDR2 FYNNEI. The CDR3 loop reads CASSRTVYNQPQHF. The DNA of the CDR3 is TGTGCCAGCAGCCGGACAGTCTACAATCAGCCCCAGCATTTT.